These 10 T cell receptor beta chains were all obtained from the same sample, sequenced in a study of control samples from healthy donors and cancer patients. TCRdb keeps only in-frame clones here, not all; method: immunoSEQ multiplex PCR. Among approximately 72,000 clones listed, approximately 90% were seen once. Sequencing was carried out using blood. Source of these receptors: a man aged 50 or older in good health.

A single count supports this clone. This chain connects TRBV5-1 to TRBJ1-1, with D perhaps TRBD1 (5 bases). The V end lost 5 bases, the J end lost 2 bases, and 10 bases lay between the germline ends. Per the germline V gene, CDR1 is SGHRS and CDR2 is YFSETQ. There are 13 residues in the CDR3. CDR3 sequence (DNA): TGCGCCAGCAGAGGGGAGGGCAACACTGAAGCTTTCTTT. Translating gives CASRGEGNTEAFF.

The V call is TRBV18, the J call TRBJ2-1; TRBD1 matches at 8 bases. V lost 4 bases to trimming and J lost 3 bases; unmatched junction nucleotides: 2. The CDR3 extends over 14 amino acids. Germline lookup yields CDR1 KGHSH and CDR2 LQKENI. This CDR3 is CASSRTGYYNEQFF. The CDR3 DNA sequence: TGTGCCAGCTCACGGACAGGGTACTACAATGAGCAGTTCTTC.

The J gene is TRBJ1-5, the V gene TRBV6-5, with a possible D match to TRBD1 (6 bases). Per germline, CDR1 MNHEY and CDR2 SVGAGI. V was trimmed by 7 bases and J by 2 bases, leaving 9 bases between them. The CDR3 consists of 13 residues. CDR3 residues: CASIRQGNQPQHF. Written as DNA, the CDR3 is TGTGCCAGCATCCGACAGGGCAATCAGCCCCAGCATTTT.

This chain connects TRBV19 to TRBJ2-1; possibly TRBD2 for D (5 bases). V dropped 4 bases and J dropped 4 bases, with 5 bases sitting between them. Germline CDR1 is LNHDA and CDR2 is SQIVND (reference sequence). This CDR3 is built from 12 residues. CDR3 in DNA: TGTGCCAGTAGTAGGGAGTACAATGAGCAGTTCTTC. Protein sequence: CASSREYNEQFF. Full variable domain (rest looked up from reference TRBV19 and TRBJ2-1): DGGITQSPKYLFRKEGQNVTLSCEQNLNHDAMYWYRQDPGQGLRLIYYSQIVNDFQKGDIAEGYSVSREKKESFPLTVTSAQKNPTAFYLCASSREYNEQFFGPGTRLTVL.

This chain joins TRBV3-1 (or the pseudogene TRBV3-2) and TRBJ1-1, with unresolved D. V shed 2 bases and J shed 6 bases, with 4 bases lying between them. The germline V gene has CDR1 LGHDT and CDR2 YNNKEL (reference sequence). The CDR3 is 11 residues long. CDR3 coding DNA: TGTGCCAGCAGCCAAAATGCTGAAGCTTTCTTT. It is translated as CASSQNAEAFF.

The chain has TRBV5-1 and TRBJ1-2; no reliable D call. Germline CDR1 is SGHRS and CDR2 is YFSETQ. The V end was cut by 7 bases, the J end by 4 bases, with 23 bases between. The CDR3 has 16 amino acids. The DNA of the CDR3 is TGCGCCAGCCGCCGCCTAATCCCCGAGCGTCGCTATGGCTACACCTTC. Translation: CASRRLIPERRYGYTF.

The chain joins TRBV2 to TRBJ1-1; D is possibly TRBD1 (5 bases). The CDR3 is 14 residues long. Trimming pared 9 bases from V and 4 bases from J, leaving 18 bases between. Germline V gives CDR1 SNHLY, CDR2 FYNNEI. CDR3 region: CASQTARVFTEAFF. In DNA form, the CDR3 reads TGTGCCAGTCAGACAGCCCGGGTTTTCACTGAAGCTTTCTTT.

The chain joins TRBV18 to TRBJ1-1; D remains ambiguous. The CDR3 has 16 amino acids. Germline V gives CDR1 KGHSH, CDR2 LQKENI. Trimming removed 1 base at V and 0 bases at J, with 12 bases between. DNA for the CDR3: TGTGCCAGCTCACCACTCGCGACGGCTATGAACACTGAAGCTTTCTTT. Its protein is CASSPLATAMNTEAFF.

V gene TRBV6-1 combines with J gene TRBJ2-2; D possibly uses TRBD1 or TRBD2 (5 bases each). V lost 1 base, J lost 2 bases, and 8 bases lay in between. Looked up from germline, CDR1 is MNHNS and CDR2 is SASEGT. The CDR3 consists of 15 residues. CDR3 region: CASSEDGGNTGELFF. The CDR3 DNA is TGTGCCAGCAGTGAAGATGGGGGAAACACCGGGGAGCTGTTTTTT.

This chain joins TRBV6-1 and TRBJ2-3; the D gene is possibly TRBD1 (5 bases). The CDR3 has 16 amino acids. V lost 0 bases and J 5 bases, leaving 15 bases between the germline ends. The germline CDR1 and CDR2 sequences are MNHNS and SASEGT. The CDR3 DNA follows: TGTGCCAGCAGTGAAGCAATAGGCAGGGCTGGAGATACGCAGTATTTT. This translates into CASSEAIGRAGDTQYF.